One T cell receptor beta chain is described in this entry. The junction departs from the called germline gene at one end, perhaps through a read error. This specimen belongs to a study of OX40 agonist ivuxolimab in advanced cancers. Study as a whole: Prior anti-PD-1, anti-PD-L1 or anti-CTLA-4 therapy was allowed; more than 30% had some.

This CDR3 contains 11 residues. Germline V gene lookup returns CDR1 MNHNS and CDR2 SASEGT. Only in-frame clones appear in the TCRdb table, and some are missing; sequencing was by immunoSEQ multiplex PCR. The data show roughly 61,000 clones, over 75% seen once. The receptor's source is an adult with an advanced solid tumor such as melanoma, head and neck, liver or kidney cancer. V and J are TRBV6-1 and TRBJ2-3; D gene ambiguous. Sample: CD4+ or CD8+ T cells sorted from blood, taken in a trial of the OX40 agonist ivuxolimab. CDR3 sequence reads: CASSEVDTQYF. The DNA for the CDR3 is TGTGCCAGCAGCGAAGTAGATACGCAGTATTTT.